This T cell receptor beta chain was recorded in a study of cytomegalovirus exposure and HLA in healthy donors. Whole-study context: Roughly 170 million T cells yielded some 120 million unique TCR beta sequences in earlier analysis. Most genotyped donors, 65% to 90% of around 370, had Caucasian-associated genetic ancestry.

Amplification used 60 Vbeta primers and 13 Jbeta primers. Assay used: immunoSEQ multiplex PCR; TCRdb lists only in-frame clones, some missing. The sample lists about 140,000 clones, 80% seen once, with 2.2% in the top ten. Trimming took off 0 bases at V and 3 bases at J, with 7 bases between the two ends. Germline V CDR1 and CDR2: SGHRS, YFSETQ. The CDR3 covers 13 residues. Notes on the study in general: The authors considered a cluster of highly shared sequence variants likely to be a sequencing artifact.

About this clone itself: What it binds is not known. This sample includes further DNA sequences coding for the same CDR3.

This chain joins TRBV5-1 and TRBJ2-7; a weak D match, TRBD1 (6 bases). This receptor was taken from a man aged 25-45 years in good health and CMV-seronegative. Sequences were obtained from PBMCs. CDR3 nucleotide sequence: TGCGCCAGCAGCTTGGGGGGGCGCTACGAGCAGTACTTC. Its protein is CASSLGGRYEQYF.